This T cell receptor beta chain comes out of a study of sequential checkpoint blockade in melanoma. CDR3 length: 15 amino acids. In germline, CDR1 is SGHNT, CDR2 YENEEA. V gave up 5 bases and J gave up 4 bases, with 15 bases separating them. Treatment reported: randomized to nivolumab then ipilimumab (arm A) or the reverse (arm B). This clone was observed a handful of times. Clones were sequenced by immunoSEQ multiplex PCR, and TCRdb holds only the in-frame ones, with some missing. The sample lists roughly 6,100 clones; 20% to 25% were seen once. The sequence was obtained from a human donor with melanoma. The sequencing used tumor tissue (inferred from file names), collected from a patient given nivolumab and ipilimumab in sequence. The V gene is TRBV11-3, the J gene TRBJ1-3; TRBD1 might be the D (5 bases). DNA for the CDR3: TGTGCCAGCAGCAGTGGACAAGCTCTGGGAAACACCATATATTTT. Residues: CASSSGQALGNTIYF.